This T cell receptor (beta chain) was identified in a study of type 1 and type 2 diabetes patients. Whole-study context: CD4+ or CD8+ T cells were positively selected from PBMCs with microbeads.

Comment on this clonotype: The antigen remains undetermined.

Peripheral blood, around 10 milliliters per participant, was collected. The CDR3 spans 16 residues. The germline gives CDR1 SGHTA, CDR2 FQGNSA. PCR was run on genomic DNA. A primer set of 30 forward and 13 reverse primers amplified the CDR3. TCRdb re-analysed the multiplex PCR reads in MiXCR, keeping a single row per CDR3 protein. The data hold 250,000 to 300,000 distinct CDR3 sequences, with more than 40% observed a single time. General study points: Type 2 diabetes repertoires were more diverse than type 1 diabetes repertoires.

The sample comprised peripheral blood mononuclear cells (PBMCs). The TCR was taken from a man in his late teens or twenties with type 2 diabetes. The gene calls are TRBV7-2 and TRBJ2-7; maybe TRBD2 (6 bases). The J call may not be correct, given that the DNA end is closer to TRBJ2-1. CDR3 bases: TGTGCCAGCAGCTGGGATACGGGGGAGGAGCGGAATGAGCAGTTCTTC. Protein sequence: CASSWDTGEERNEQFF.